Included here is one T cell receptor beta chain sequence, with context. The data were obtained in a study of CD8 T cells in Susac syndrome. The RNA, about 0.5 to 1 ug, was put through reverse transcription using random hexamers. By means of immunoSEQ multiplex PCR, TCR beta CDR3 spanning 54 Vbeta and 13 Jbeta underwent amplification. Each CDR3 protein is one row after TCRdb ran MiXCR on the immunoSEQ multiplex PCR reads. The sample yields 250,000 to 300,000 distinct CDR3 sequences, 80% to 90% seen once. V lost 2 bases, J lost 2 bases, and 16 bases lay in between. The germline CDR1 and CDR2 sequences are SEHNR and FQNEAQ (reference sequence). CDR3 length: 17 amino acids. Sequencing of TCR beta was carried out in blood CD8+ and CD4+ T cells. TEMRA cells were FACS-enriched, unlike CD8+ and CD4+ T cells, which were negatively isolated.

The sequence derives from a human donor with multiple sclerosis. The material sequenced was CD8+ T cells from PBMCs. V and J are TRBV7-9 and TRBJ2-1; D is perhaps TRBD2 (5 bases). CDR3: CASSLLEGLIPYNEQFF. The CDR3 DNA reads TGTGCCAGCAGCTTATTAGAGGGCCTAATTCCCTACAATGAGCAGTTCTTC.